The clone carrying this T cell receptor (beta chain) is medium-sized in the sample. The genes are named according to mouse. Coverage ceases 4 residues before the CDR3 finishes, and the germline J gene fills in the end. V lost 5 bases and J 1 base, leaving 5 bases between the germline ends. This CDR3 has 12 amino acids. CDR1 SGHSA and CDR2 FRNQAP come from the germline V gene. Separation of pooled cutaneous lymph node cells was by sorting with CD4, CD8alpha, NKG2D, NKG2ACE and other markers. This sample stems from a study of CD8+ T cells in alopecia areata. After isolation, RNA underwent reverse transcription to generate cDNA as the sequencing template. The assay was immunoSEQ multiplex PCR, and TCRdb's table has in-frame clones only and misses some. The specimen has over 5,500 clones, none found just once.

The chain carries TRBV16 and TRBJ1-1, with D possibly matching TRBD1 (5 bases). The sample comprised CD8+ T cells sorted from a lymph node. This receptor was identified in a C3H/HeJ mouse with alopecia areata. Strain MHC haplotype: H2-k. CDR3 residues: CASSQGNTEVFF. CDR3 bases read: TGTGCAAGCAGCCAGGGAAACACA.